These T cell receptor beta chains were read from a single sample in a study of tumor and adjacent non-tumor tissue in lung cancer. TCRdb re-called the multiplex PCR reads with MiXCR, one entry per CDR3 protein. Here the sample spans 77,000 or so distinct CDR3 sequences, 76% being singletons. What was sequenced was distant non-tumor lung tissue. The source of these receptors is a man between 70 and 80 years old with non-small cell lung cancer. Each CDR3 is given with its conserved first and last residue. The order of the fields is clone size, D gene, V gene, J gene, CDR3 protein, CDR3 DNA. A D gene is named only where the DNA matches it firmly. Clone size appears in some rows only: once, few, many, or a class for an expanded clone.

>.|.|TRBV28|TRBJ2-1
CASSRRGSYNEQFF
TGTGCCAGCAGCCGGAGAGGCTCCTACAATGAGCAGTTCTTC
>many|TRBD1|TRBV5-6|TRBJ2-7
CASSFGGTGTGALEQYF
TGTGCCAGCAGCTTTGGTGGTACCGGGACAGGGGCCCTCGAGCAGTACTTC
>.|.|TRBV5-1|TRBJ2-2
CASSLYTLTDTGELF
TGCGCCAGCAGCTTATATACTCTGACGGACACCGGGGAGCTGTTT
>.|TRBD2|TRBV10-3|TRBJ2-5
CAISRGLAGDGETRYF
TGTGCCATCAGCAGGGGACTAGCGGGAGACGGAGAGACCCGATACTTC
>.|.|TRBV28|TRBJ1-5
CASSYDSSQPQHF
TGTGCCAGCAGTTACGATAGCAGTCAGCCCCAGCATTTT
>many|TRBD1|TRBV12-3/TRBV12-4|TRBJ2-3
CANSRTGGITDTQYF
TGTGCCAACTCCCGGACAGGGGGCATCACAGATACGCAGTATTTT
>.|.|TRBV10-3|TRBJ2-1
CAFSGAGNPYEQFF
TGTGCTTTCAGTGGTGCAGGGAACCCCTACGAGCAGTTCTTC
>.|.|TRBV4-2|TRBJ2-1
CASSQYGADPWVRIYNEQFF
TGTGCCAGCAGCCAATATGGGGCGGATCCGTGGGTTAGGATCTACAATGAGCAGTTCTTC
>.|.|TRBV11-2|TRBJ2-1
CTSSLQGVANEHFF
TGTACAAGCAGCTTACAGGGAGTAGCCAATGAGCACTTCTTC
>.|.|TRBV29-1|TRBJ2-7
CSVRPHSYEQHF
TGCAGCGTTCGGCCCCACTCCTACGAGCAGCACTTC
>few|TRBD2|TRBV29-1|TRBJ2-7
CNARTSGMVFF
TGCAACGCTAGGACTAGCGGAATGGTTTTTTTC
>.|.|TRBV5-1|TRBJ2-1
CASSIASWNKSYNEQFF
TGCGCCAGCAGCATAGCGTCTTGGAATAAGTCCTACAATGAGCAGTTCTTC
>.|TRBD1|TRBV7-9|TRBJ1-6
CASNNRGLPLHF
TGTGCCAGCAACAACAGGGGTTTGCCCCTCCACTTT
>.|TRBD1|TRBV12-3/TRBV12-4|TRBJ1-5
CAGSLGTGGNLPQHF
TGTGCCGGCAGTTTAGGGACAGGCGGCAATCTGCCCCAGCATTTT
>.|.|TRBV20-1|TRBJ1-4
CSVSLRHGEKLFF
TGCAGTGTTAGCTTGAGACATGGAGAAAAACTGTTTTTT
>.|.|TRBV12-3/TRBV12-4|TRBJ1-5
CASSLGTGRNQPQDF
TGTGCCAGCAGTTTAGGCACAGGGCGCAATCAGCCCCAGGATTTT
>once|TRBD1|TRBV6-5|TRBJ2-6
CARSSGIGGSRANVLTF
TGTGCCAGGAGTTCCGGGATAGGGGGCTCTAGGGCCAACGTCCTGACTTTC
>many|.|TRBV29-1|TRBJ1-4
CSVEAGADEKLFF
TGCAGCGTTGAAGCAGGGGCGGATGAAAAACTGTTTTTT
>.|TRBD1|TRBV5-4|TRBJ2-2
CASSKKTPGQGGTGVLFF
TGTGCCAGCAGCAAGAAAACCCCGGGACAGGGAGGTACCGGGGTGCTGTTTTTT
>.|TRBD2|TRBV5-1|TRBJ2-5
CASSLAPSGSGGKQETQYF
TGCGCCAGCAGCTTGGCACCTAGCGGGAGCGGAGGGAAACAAGAGACCCAGTACTTC
>.|.|TRBV6-5|TRBJ1-1
CARCDRLKTEAFF
TGTGCCAGATGTGACAGACTGAAGACTGAAGCTTTCTTT
>few|.|TRBV11-1|TRBJ2-1
CASSSFLRVSSYNEQFF
TGTGCCAGCAGCTCCTTTCTGCGGGTCTCCTCCTACAATGAGCAGTTCTTC
>.|.|TRBV19|TRBJ1-1
CASSPGHKFEAFF
TGTGCCAGTAGTCCCGGACACAAGTTTGAAGCTTTCTTT
>.|.|TRBV11-2|TRBJ1-1
CASSPPNTGGTEALF
TGTGCCAGCAGCCCCCCCAACACTGGGGGCACTGAAGCTCTCTTT
>.|.|TRBV29-1|TRBJ2-5
CSVADRLQETQNF
TGCAGCGTTGCCGACAGGTTGCAAGAGACCCAGAACTTC
>.|.|TRBV28|TRBJ2-3
CASSLPPEDTQYF
TGTGCCAGCAGTCTACCGCCCGAAGATACGCAGTATTTT
>.|TRBD1|TRBV14|TRBJ2-1
CASYLRQGFSNEQFF
TGTGCCAGCTACCTGAGACAGGGATTTAGCAATGAGCAGTTCTTC
>.|TRBD2|TRBV6-5|TRBJ2-2
CASSYSGLAGGYTGRLFF
TGTGCCAGCAGTTACTCCGGACTAGCGGGAGGATACACCGGGCGGCTGTTTTTT
>.|.|TRBV29-1|TRBJ2-5
CSAKSYLQAGQGTQYF
TGCAGCGCCAAGTCCTACCTCCAGGCAGGTCAAGGGACTCAGTACTTC
>.|TRBD2|TRBV4-1|TRBJ2-2
CASSQVPSNSGELFF
TGCGCCAGCAGCCAAGTCCCCTCGAACAGCGGGGAGCTGTTCTTT
>.|.|TRBV11-2|TRBJ2-7
CASSLDQGGRYDQYF
TGTGCCAGCAGCTTAGACCAGGGTGGCAGGTACGACCAGTATTTC
>.|.|TRBV4-3|TRBJ2-7
CASSRSTRRTYEQYF
TGCGCTAGCAGCCGCTCGACAAGGCGGACGTACGAGCAGTACTTC
>.|TRBD1|TRBV10-1|TRBJ1-1
CASIESRGQGPTEAFF
TGCGCCAGCATTGAGTCGAGGGGACAGGGGCCCACTGAAGCTTTCTTT
>.|.|TRBV11-2|TRBJ2-5
CASSLIWTRRDTQYF
TGTGCCAGCAGCTTAATTTGGACCCGGAGGGACACCCAGTACTTC
>.|.|TRBV12-3/TRBV12-4|TRBJ2-7
CACSLGRAVYEQYF
TGTGCATGCAGTTTAGGACGAGCGGTCTACGAGCAGTACTTC
>.|.|TRBV4-1|TRBJ1-6
CASRHTGPLQSPLYF
TGCGCCAGCAGACATACAGGGCCCCTTCAGTCACCCCTCTACTTT
>.|.|TRBV7-8|TRBJ2-4
CASSLGGYENIQYF
TGTGCCAGCAGTTTAGGGGGATATGAAAACATTCAGTACTTC
>.|.|TRBV20-1|TRBJ1-5
CSAGTEHSIQPQHF
TGCAGTGCTGGAACCGAGCATAGCATTCAGCCCCAGCATTTT
>many|TRBD1|TRBV10-3|TRBJ2-5
CAISGQGGETQYF
TGTGCCATCAGTGGACAGGGGGGGGAGACCCAGTACTTC
>once|TRBD1|TRBV29-1|TRBJ2-2
CSVDGQGGIGELFF
TGCAGCGTCGACGGACAGGGCGGCATCGGGGAGCTGTTTTTT
>.|.|TRBV28|TRBJ1-1
CASSLPLTGTEALF
TGTGCCAGCAGCTTACCCCTTACGGGGACTGAAGCTTTATTT
>.|.|TRBV20-1|TRBJ2-1
CSARVSFLLAEQFF
TGCAGTGCTAGAGTCTCCTTTCTCCTAGCGGAGCAGTTCTTC
>.|.|TRBV11-3|TRBJ1-1
CASSFRRKNEAFF
TGTGCAAGCAGCTTTAGGAGGAAAAATGAAGCTTTCTTT
>many|.|TRBV4-1|TRBJ1-5
CASGLGGSQPQHF
TGCGCCAGCGGCTTAGGGGGGTCTCAGCCCCAGCATTTT
>.|.|TRBV10-3|TRBJ2-2
CAVSESRDATGELSF
TGTGCCGTCAGTGAGTCTCGGGATGCCACCGGGGAGCTGTCTTTT
>.|.|TRBV10-1|TRBJ2-2
CTSSVGRSSTGELFF
TGCACCAGCAGTGTAGGGAGGTCGAGCACCGGGGAGCTGTTTTTT
>once|TRBD1|TRBV11-2|TRBJ2-2
CTSSLVGTGVPGKLFF
TGTACAAGCAGCTTAGTGGGCACAGGGGTTCCCGGGAAGCTGTTTTTT
>.|.|TRBV6-2/TRBV6-3|TRBJ1-5
CASGRAGERQPQHF
TGTGCCAGCGGCAGGGCGGGGGAGAGGCAGCCCCAGCATTTT
>.|TRBD2|TRBV4-1|TRBJ2-7
CASNRTLARERDEQYF
TGCGCCAGTAACCGGACACTAGCGAGGGAGAGGGACGAGCAGTACTTC
>.|.|TRBV6-5|TRBJ2-2
CTNSYWGTGELFF
TGTACCAACAGTTACTGGGGCACCGGGGAGCTATTTTTT
>.|TRBD1|TRBV5-6|TRBJ2-7
CASGSVDRDRTHEQYF
TGTGCCAGCGGCTCCGTTGACCGGGACAGGACCCACGAGCAGTACTTC